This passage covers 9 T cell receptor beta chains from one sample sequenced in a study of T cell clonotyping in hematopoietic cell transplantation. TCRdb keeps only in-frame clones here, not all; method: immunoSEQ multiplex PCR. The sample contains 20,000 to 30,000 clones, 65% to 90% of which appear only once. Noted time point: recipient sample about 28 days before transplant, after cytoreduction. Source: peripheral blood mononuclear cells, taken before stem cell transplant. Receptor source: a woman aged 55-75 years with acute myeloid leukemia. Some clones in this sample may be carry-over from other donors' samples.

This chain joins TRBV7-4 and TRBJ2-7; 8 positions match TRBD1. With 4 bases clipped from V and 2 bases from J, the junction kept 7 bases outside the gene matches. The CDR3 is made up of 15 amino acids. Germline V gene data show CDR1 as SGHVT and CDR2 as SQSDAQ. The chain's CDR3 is CASSCGTGHPYEQYF. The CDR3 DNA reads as TGTGCCAGCAGCTGCGGGACAGGACATCCCTACGAGCAGTACTTC.

The CDR3 loop reads CASSSDRHQETQYF. CDR3 nucleotides: TGTGCCAGTTCTTCGGACAGGCACCAAGAGACCCAGTACTTC. The rearrangement links TRBV27 to TRBJ2-5; the match to TRBD1 covers 7 bases. Germline CDR1 reads MNHEY; CDR2 reads SMNVEV (reference sequence). There are 14 residues in the CDR3. Unmatched junction bases numbered 7, after V lost 9 bases and J lost 0 bases.

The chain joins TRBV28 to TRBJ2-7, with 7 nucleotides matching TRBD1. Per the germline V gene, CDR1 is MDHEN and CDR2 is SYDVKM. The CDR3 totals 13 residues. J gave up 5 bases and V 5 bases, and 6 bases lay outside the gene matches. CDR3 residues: CASSPTGAHEQYF. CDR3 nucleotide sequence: TGTGCCAGCAGTCCAACAGGGGCCCACGAGCAGTACTTC.

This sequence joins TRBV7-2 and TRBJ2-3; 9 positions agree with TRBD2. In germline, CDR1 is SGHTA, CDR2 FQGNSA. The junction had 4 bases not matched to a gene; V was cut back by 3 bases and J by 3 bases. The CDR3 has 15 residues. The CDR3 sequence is CASSLTSGETDTQYF. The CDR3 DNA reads TGTGCCAGCAGCTTGACTAGCGGCGAAACAGATACGCAGTATTTT.

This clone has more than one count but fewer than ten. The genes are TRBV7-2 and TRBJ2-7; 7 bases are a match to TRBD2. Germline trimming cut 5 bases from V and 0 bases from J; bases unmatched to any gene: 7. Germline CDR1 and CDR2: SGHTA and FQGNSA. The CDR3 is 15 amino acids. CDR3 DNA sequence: TGTGCCAGCAGCCCTTGGGGCGGGGGCTCCTACGAGCAGTACTTC. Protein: CASSPWGGGSYEQYF.

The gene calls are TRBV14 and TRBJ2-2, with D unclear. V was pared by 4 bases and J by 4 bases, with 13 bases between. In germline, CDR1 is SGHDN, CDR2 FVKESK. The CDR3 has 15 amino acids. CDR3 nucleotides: TGTGCCAGCAGCCCCCGATCAATTCGCACCGGGGAGCTGTTTTTT. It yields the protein CASSPRSIRTGELFF.

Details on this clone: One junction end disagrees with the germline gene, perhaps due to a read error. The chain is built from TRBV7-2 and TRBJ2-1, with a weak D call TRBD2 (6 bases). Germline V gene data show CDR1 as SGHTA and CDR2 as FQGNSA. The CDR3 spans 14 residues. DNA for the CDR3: TGTGCCAGCAGTTTAGGCGGACTATTCAATGAGCAGTTCTTC. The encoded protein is CASSLGGLFNEQFF.

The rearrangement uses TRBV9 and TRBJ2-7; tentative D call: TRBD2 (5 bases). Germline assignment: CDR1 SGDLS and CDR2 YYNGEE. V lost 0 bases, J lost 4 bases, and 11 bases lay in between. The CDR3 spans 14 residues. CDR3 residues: CASSVGLAGYEQYF. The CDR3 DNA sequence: TGTGCCAGCAGCGTAGGGCTAGCCGGGTACGAGCAGTACTTC.

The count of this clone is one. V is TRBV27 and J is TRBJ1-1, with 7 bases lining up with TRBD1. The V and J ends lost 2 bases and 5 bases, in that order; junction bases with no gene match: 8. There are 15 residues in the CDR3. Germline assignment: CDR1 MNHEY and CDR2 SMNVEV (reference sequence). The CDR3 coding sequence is TGTGCCAGCAGTTTAGGGACAGCCGGCGGGACTGAAGCTTTCTTT. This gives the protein CASSLGTAGGTEAFF.